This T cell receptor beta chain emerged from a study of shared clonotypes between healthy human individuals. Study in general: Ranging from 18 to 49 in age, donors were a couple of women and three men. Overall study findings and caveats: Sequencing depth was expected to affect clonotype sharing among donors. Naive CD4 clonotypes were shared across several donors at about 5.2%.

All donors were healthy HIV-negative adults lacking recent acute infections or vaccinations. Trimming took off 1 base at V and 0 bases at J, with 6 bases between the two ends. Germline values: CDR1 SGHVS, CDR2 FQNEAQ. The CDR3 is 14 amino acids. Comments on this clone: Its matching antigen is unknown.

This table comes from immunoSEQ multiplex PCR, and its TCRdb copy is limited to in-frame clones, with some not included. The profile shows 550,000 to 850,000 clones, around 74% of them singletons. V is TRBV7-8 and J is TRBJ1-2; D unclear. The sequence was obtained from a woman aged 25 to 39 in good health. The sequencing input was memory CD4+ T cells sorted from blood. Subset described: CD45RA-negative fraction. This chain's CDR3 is CASSLETTNYGYTF. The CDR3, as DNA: TGTGCCAGCAGCTTAGAAACGACTAACTATGGCTACACCTTC. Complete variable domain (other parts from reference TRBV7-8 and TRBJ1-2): GAGVSQSPRYKVAKRGQDVALRCDPISGHVSLFWYQQALGQGPEFLTYFQNEAQLDKSGLPSDRFFAERPEGSVSTLKIQRTQQEDSAVYLCASSLETTNYGYTFGSGTRLTVV.